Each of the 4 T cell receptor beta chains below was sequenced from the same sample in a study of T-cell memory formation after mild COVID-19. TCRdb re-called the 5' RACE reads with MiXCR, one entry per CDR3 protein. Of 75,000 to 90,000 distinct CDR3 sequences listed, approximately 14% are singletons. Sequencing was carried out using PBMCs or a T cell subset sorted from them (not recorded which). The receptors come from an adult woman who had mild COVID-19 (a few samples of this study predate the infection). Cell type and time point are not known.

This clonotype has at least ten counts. The CDR3 spells CASSPLGGDTDTQYF. Here the CDR3 DNA reads TGTGCCAGCAGCCCCCTGGGGGGTGACACAGATACGCAGTATTTT. The J gene is TRBJ2-3, the V gene TRBV7-3; D is perhaps TRBD2 (6 bases). CDR1 is SGHTA, CDR2 FQGTGA, per germline. V lost 5 bases and J lost 2, with 14 bases in between. CDR3 length equals 15 residues.

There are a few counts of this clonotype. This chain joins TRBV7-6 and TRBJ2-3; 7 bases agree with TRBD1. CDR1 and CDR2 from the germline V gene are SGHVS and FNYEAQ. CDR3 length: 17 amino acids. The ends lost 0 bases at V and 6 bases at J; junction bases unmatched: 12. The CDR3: CASSLAPQGTVVDTQYF. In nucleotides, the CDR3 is TGTGCCAGCAGCTTAGCCCCACAGGGGACCGTGGTCGATACGCAGTATTTT.

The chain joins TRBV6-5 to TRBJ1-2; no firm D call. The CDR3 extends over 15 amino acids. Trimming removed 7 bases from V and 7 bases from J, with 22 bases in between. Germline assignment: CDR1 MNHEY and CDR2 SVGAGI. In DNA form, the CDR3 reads TGTGCCAGCACCCCAGGCGACTCGGGCGCCTTTGGCTACACCTTC. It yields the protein CASTPGDSGAFGYTF.

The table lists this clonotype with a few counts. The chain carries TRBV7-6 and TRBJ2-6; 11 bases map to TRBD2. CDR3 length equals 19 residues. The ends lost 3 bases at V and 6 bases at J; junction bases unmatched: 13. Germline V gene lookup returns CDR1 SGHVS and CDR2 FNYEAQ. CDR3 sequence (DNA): TGTGCCAGCAGCTTGGACAGGGTTAGCGGGAGGGCCGCGGCCAACGTCCTGACTTTC. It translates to CASSLDRVSGRAAANVLTF.